This TCR beta chain came from a study of blood T cell repertoires in COVID-19. Study information: Material from acute and convalescent COVID-19 was sourced from the United States, Italy and Spain. T cells, B-cell-depleted T cells, or PBMCs provided the cDNA or gDNA that served as material.

CDR1 is MGHRA, CDR2 YSYEKL, per germline. Trimming removed 1 base at V and 2 bases at J, with 11 bases between. The CDR3 totals 16 residues. As originally analysed: Estimates of nucleated cell counts were drawn from the amplification of reference gene primers. Profiled with immunoSEQ multiplex PCR; TCRdb holds only in-frame clones, not every one. The V and J calls and clone size were taken over from that table, and D and trimming were inferred from the DNA. The sample yields about 520,000 clones, roughly 85% seen once. With respect to this clone: Other DNA sequences within the sample encode an identical CDR3.

The sequenced sample consisted of peripheral blood. This chain uses TRBV4-1 with TRBJ1-4; perhaps TRBD1 as D (5 bases). The receptor comes from a human donor in a cohort sampled during active COVID-19. CDR3: CASSQGGDPTNEKLFF. For the CDR3, the DNA is TGCGCCAGCAGCCAAGGCGGGGACCCGACTAATGAAAAACTGTTTTTT.